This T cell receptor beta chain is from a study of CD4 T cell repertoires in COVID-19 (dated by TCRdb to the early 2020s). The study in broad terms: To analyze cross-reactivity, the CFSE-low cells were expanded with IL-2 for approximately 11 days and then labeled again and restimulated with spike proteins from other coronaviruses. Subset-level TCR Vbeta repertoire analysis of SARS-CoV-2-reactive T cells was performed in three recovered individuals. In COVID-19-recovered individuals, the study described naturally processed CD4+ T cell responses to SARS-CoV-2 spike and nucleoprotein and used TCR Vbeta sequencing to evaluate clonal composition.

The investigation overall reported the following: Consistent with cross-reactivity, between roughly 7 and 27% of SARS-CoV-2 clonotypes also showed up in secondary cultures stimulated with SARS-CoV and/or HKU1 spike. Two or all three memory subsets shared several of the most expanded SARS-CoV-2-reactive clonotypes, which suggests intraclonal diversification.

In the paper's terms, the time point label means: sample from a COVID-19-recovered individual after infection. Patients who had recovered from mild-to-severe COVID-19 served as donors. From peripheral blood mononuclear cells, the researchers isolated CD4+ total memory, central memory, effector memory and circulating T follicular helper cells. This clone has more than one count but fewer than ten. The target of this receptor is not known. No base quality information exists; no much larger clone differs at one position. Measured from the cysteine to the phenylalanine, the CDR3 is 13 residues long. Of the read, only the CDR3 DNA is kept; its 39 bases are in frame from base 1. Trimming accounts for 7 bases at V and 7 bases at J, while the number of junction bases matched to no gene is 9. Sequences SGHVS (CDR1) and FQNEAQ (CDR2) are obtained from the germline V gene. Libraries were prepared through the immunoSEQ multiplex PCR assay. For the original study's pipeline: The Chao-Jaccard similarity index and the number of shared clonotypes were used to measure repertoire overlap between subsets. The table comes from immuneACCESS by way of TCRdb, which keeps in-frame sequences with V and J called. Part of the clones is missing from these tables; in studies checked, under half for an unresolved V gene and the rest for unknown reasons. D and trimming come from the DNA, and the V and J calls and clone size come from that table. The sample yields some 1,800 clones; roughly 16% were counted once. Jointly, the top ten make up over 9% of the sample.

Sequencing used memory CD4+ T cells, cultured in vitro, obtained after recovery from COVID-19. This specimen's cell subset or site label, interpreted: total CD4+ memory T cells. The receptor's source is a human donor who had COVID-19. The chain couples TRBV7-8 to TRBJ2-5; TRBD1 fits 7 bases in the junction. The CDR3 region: CASTHDRVATQYF. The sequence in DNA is TGTGCCAGCACCCACGACAGGGTGGCGACCCAGTACTTC.